Each of the 20 T cell receptor beta chains below was sequenced from the same sample in a study of blood T cell repertoires in COVID-19. Libraries were prepared by immunoSEQ multiplex PCR; TCRdb keeps only in-frame clonotypes and omits some of them. The sample holds more than 85,000 clones, around nine tenths seen once. Sequencing was performed on peripheral blood. The receptors derive from a man aged 50-60 years with COVID-19, enrolled during active disease.

The chain is built from TRBV11-2 and TRBJ2-2; D unresolved. CDR1 and CDR2 from the germline V gene are SGHAT and FQNNGV. V dropped 3 bases and J dropped 8 bases, with 16 bases sitting between them. The CDR3 extends over 15 amino acids. Written as DNA, the CDR3 is TGTGCCAGCAGCTTCCAACCGGGTGGAGCTGGGGAGCTGTTTTTT. Amino acids: CASSFQPGGAGELFF. The full variable domain, completed using reference TRBV11-2 and TRBJ2-2, is EAGVAQSPRYKIIEKRQSVAFWCNPISGHATLYWYQQILGQGPKLLIQFQNNGVVDDSQLPKDRFSAERLKGVDSTLKIQPAKLEDSAVYLCASSFQPGGAGELFFGEGSRLTVL.

A single count supports this clone. The chain is built from TRBV18 and TRBJ2-3, with D perhaps matching TRBD2 (6 bases). CDR1 and CDR2 from the germline V gene are KGHSH and LQKENI. This CDR3 contains 16 residues. Trimming removed 3 bases at V and 0 bases at J, with 13 bases between. CDR3 amino acids: CASSPAKGTSTDTQYF. Written as DNA, the CDR3 is TGTGCCAGCTCACCGGCCAAGGGGACTAGCACAGATACGCAGTATTTT.

The gene calls are TRBV11-2 and TRBJ1-2, with D perhaps TRBD1 (6 bases). CDR3 size: 16 residues. Germline V gene data show CDR1 as SGHAT and CDR2 as FQNNGV. Trimming stripped 0 bases from V and 6 bases from J, with 17 bases between. CDR3 sequence: CASSLDVFGAGDGYTF. The CDR3 coding sequence is TGTGCCAGCAGCTTAGACGTTTTTGGGGCAGGGGATGGCTACACCTTC.

The rearrangement uses TRBV12-3 or TRBV12-4 and TRBJ1-2, with D maybe TRBD1 (5 bases). V was trimmed by 2 bases and J by 2 bases, leaving 6 bases between them. The CDR3 consists of 13 residues. The DNA for the CDR3 is TGTGCCAGCAGTTTAAAGGGGAACTATGGCTACACCTTC. Translated: CASSLKGNYGYTF.

The chain joins TRBV6-1 to TRBJ1-4; the D is unclear. The V end was cut by 0 bases, the J end by 4 bases, with 9 bases between. This CDR3 region has 15 residues. Looked up from germline, CDR1 is MNHNS and CDR2 is SASEGT. DNA of the CDR3: TGTGCCAGCAGTGAAGCGGGCAGCCATAATGAAAAACTGTTTTTT. Its translation: CASSEAGSHNEKLFF.

V usage is TRBV10-3 and J usage is TRBJ2-1; D may be TRBD1 (7 bases). CDR1 and CDR2 from the germline V gene are ENHRY and SYGVKD. Trimming took off 0 bases at V and 6 bases at J, with 15 bases between the two ends. CDR3 length equals 16 residues. DNA of the CDR3: TGTGCCATCAGTGAGTCAGGAGGGGGCAAGGGCAATGAGCAGTTCTTC. Its translation: CAISESGGGKGNEQFF.

This chain connects TRBV25-1 to TRBJ1-2; 9 positions match TRBD1. CDR3 length: 13 residues. Germline V gives CDR1 MGHDK, CDR2 SYGVNS. The V segment lost 5 bases and the J segment 3 bases; nucleotides outside the gene matches: 1. The CDR3 nucleotides are TGTGCCAGCAGTCGACAGGGGGACTATGGCTACACCTTC. Its protein product is CASSRQGDYGYTF.

The chain employs TRBV4-1 and TRBJ2-5; 9 bases align to TRBD2. The V segment lost 0 bases and the J segment 5 bases; nucleotides outside the gene matches: 7. This CDR3 contains 16 residues. The germline gives CDR1 MGHRA, CDR2 YSYEKL. The CDR3 sequence is CASSQDPGTSFETQYF. The CDR3, as DNA: TGCGCCAGCAGCCAAGATCCGGGGACTAGCTTCGAGACCCAGTACTTC.

V gene TRBV6-2 or TRBV6-3 combines with J gene TRBJ2-3, with 11 bases aligning to TRBD2. The CDR3 spans 18 residues. Germline V gives CDR1 MNHEY, CDR2 SVGEGT. Losses at the gene ends were 0 bases for V and 0 bases for J; bases not matched to a gene: 5. The CDR3 region is CASSYSPSGGPSTDTQYF. The CDR3 DNA is TGTGCCAGCAGTTACTCGCCTAGCGGGGGGCCTAGCACAGATACGCAGTATTTT.

The V gene is TRBV4-2, the J gene TRBJ2-5; TRBD1 matches 11 bases. V trimming: 0 bases; J trimming: 5 bases; junction bases outside the gene matches: 14. The CDR3 runs 19 residues. Germline V CDR1 and CDR2: LGHNA, YNFKEQ. For the CDR3, the DNA is TGTGCCAGCAGCCAAGATAGGCGGAGGGACAGGGGGTTCGGGGAGACCCAGTACTTC. Its translation is CASSQDRRRDRGFGETQYF.

CDR3 sequence: CASSADSVLGSEQFF. The CDR3 DNA is TGTGCCAGCAGCGCGGACAGTGTTCTCGGTAGTGAGCAGTTCTTC. The chain uses TRBV11-2 and TRBJ2-1; perhaps TRBD1 as D (6 bases). Trimming stripped 5 bases from V and 9 bases from J, with 20 bases between. CDR1 SGHAT and CDR2 FQNNGV come from the germline V gene. The length of the CDR3 is 15 residues.

The V and J genes are TRBV28 and TRBJ2-7, with 7 bases that match TRBD1. The CDR3 is 19 residues long. The germline V gene has CDR1 MDHEN and CDR2 SYDVKM. V lost 5 bases, J lost 0 bases, and 19 bases stayed unmatched. The CDR3 nucleotides are TGTGCCAGCAGTCCCCCTCCGGGACAGCGCAAGGGATCCTCCTACGAGCAGTACTTC. Translating gives CASSPPPGQRKGSSYEQYF.

This chain uses TRBV28 with TRBJ1-1, with unresolved D. Trimming stripped 10 bases from V and 3 bases from J, with 15 bases between. Germline V CDR1 and CDR2: MDHEN, SYDVKM. The CDR3 spans 13 residues. The CDR3: CATLDGGHTEAFF. CDR3 DNA sequence: TGTGCCACCCTCGATGGAGGGCACACTGAAGCTTTCTTT.

The chain carries TRBV7-2 and TRBJ1-5, with D unresolved. The CDR3 contains 16 residues. Germline CDR1 reads SGHTA; CDR2 reads FQGNSA. V was trimmed by 6 bases and J by 7 bases, leaving 22 bases between them. The CDR3 loop is CASSTELTPMMQPQHF. The CDR3 region has the DNA TGTGCCAGCAGTACCGAGCTTACCCCGATGATGCAGCCCCAGCATTTT.

A single count supports this clone. V and J are TRBV7-2 and TRBJ1-2, with D possibly being TRBD1 (6 bases). Trimming took off 4 bases at V and 9 bases at J, with 18 bases between the two ends. The germline V gene has CDR1 SGHTA and CDR2 FQGNSA. The CDR3 totals 14 residues. The CDR3 protein is CASSWTDTPSRYTF. DNA for the CDR3: TGTGCCAGCAGCTGGACAGATACCCCTTCTCGCTACACCTTC.

The V gene is TRBV9, the J gene TRBJ1-1; perhaps TRBD1 as D (5 bases). Germline CDR1 is SGDLS and CDR2 is YYNGEE. V lost 4 bases to trimming and J lost 1 base, with 14 bases between them. CDR3 length equals 15 residues. The DNA for the CDR3 is TGTGCCAGCAGCCCACATGGGGGGAGGAACACTGAAGCTTTCTTT. It codes for CASSPHGGRNTEAFF.

The V and J genes are TRBV10-3 and TRBJ2-2, with D unclear. Germline lookup yields CDR1 ENHRY and CDR2 SYGVKD. Trimming pared 4 bases from V and 2 bases from J, leaving 8 bases between. The CDR3 is 14 amino acids. The CDR3 DNA is TGTGCCATCAGTGCGGAGCTAAACACCGGGGAGCTGTTTTTT. Its protein product is CAISAELNTGELFF.

This sequence joins TRBV6-5 and TRBJ1-2, with unresolved D. CDR1 is MNHEY and CDR2 is SVGAGI in the germline V gene. The CDR3 covers 14 residues. Trimming took 7 bases from V and 8 from J, leaving 20 bases between them. The CDR3 loop reads CASKQRTVSRGYTF. Written as DNA, the CDR3 is TGTGCCAGCAAACAACGTACAGTTAGTAGGGGCTACACCTTC.

This rearrangement joins TRBV30 to TRBJ1-5, with D tentatively TRBD1 (5 bases). Germline-derived CDR1 and CDR2 are GTSNPN and SVGIG (reference sequence). This CDR3 contains 13 residues. V lost 3 bases, J lost 4 bases, and 10 bases lay in between. The CDR3 loop is CAWSRQINQPQHF. DNA for the CDR3: TGTGCCTGGAGCAGACAGATAAATCAGCCCCAGCATTTT.

The CDR3 is CAWSVQGSNSPLHF. DNA for the CDR3: TGTGCCTGGAGTGTTCAGGGATCAAATTCACCCCTCCACTTT. The chain uses TRBV30 and TRBJ1-6; D might be TRBD1 (5 bases). This CDR3 is 14 amino acids long. Per germline, CDR1 GTSNPN and CDR2 SVGIG (reference sequence). With 0 bases removed from V and 7 bases from J, the gap between germline ends came to 10 bases.